The 24 T cell receptor beta chains reported below all come from one sample, sequenced in a study of blood T cell repertoires in COVID-19. Repertoires were generated with immunoSEQ multiplex PCR, while TCRdb's copy carries only in-frame clones and drops some. Here the sample spans around 250,000 clones, around 82% being singletons. The sequencing sample was made of peripheral blood. These receptors originate from an older man with acute or convalescent COVID-19.

V is TRBV29-1 and J is TRBJ2-5; no firm D call. The germline V gene encodes CDR1 SQVTM and CDR2 ANQGSEA. There are 12 residues in the CDR3. V was pared by 6 bases and J by 4 bases, with 12 bases between. The CDR3 here is CSVEVVGETQYF. For the CDR3, the DNA is TGCAGCGTCGAGGTAGTCGGAGAGACCCAGTACTTC.

The rearrangement links TRBV20-1 to TRBJ2-7; D remains ambiguous. V shed 2 bases and J shed 3 bases, with 2 bases lying between them. Germline CDR1 and CDR2: DFQATT and SNEGSKA (reference sequence). The CDR3 totals 10 residues. The CDR3 loop reads CSARYYEQYF. CDR3 DNA: TGCAGTGCTAGATACTACGAGCAGTACTTC.

The chain couples TRBV7-9 to TRBJ2-1; TRBD2 matches at 7 bases. The V gene end was trimmed by 5 bases and the J gene end by 6 bases; junction bases not matched to a gene: 10. The CDR3 contains 15 residues. Germline V gives CDR1 SEHNR, CDR2 FQNEAQ (reference sequence). CDR3 DNA sequence: TGTGCCAGCAGCCCCTGGACTAGTTCTGGCAATGAGCAGTTCTTC. It yields the protein CASSPWTSSGNEQFF. The entire variable domain, with the rest obtained from reference TRBV7-9 and TRBJ2-1, is as follows: DTGVSQNPRHKITKRGQNVTFRCDPISEHNRLYWYRQTLGQGPEFLTYFQNEAQLEKSRLLSDRFSAERPKGSFSTLEIQRTEQGDSAMYLCASSPWTSSGNEQFFGPGTRLTVL.

The rearrangement joins TRBV3-1 (or the pseudogene TRBV3-2) to TRBJ2-5; 7 bases are a match to TRBD1. With 4 bases clipped from V and 4 bases from J, the junction kept 9 bases outside the gene matches. Per the germline V gene, CDR1 is LGHDT and CDR2 is YNNKEL (reference sequence). This CDR3 spans 15 amino acids. The CDR3: CASSRGWDRLETQYF. The DNA for the CDR3 is TGTGCCAGCAGCCGTGGCTGGGACAGACTAGAGACCCAGTACTTC.

The CDR3 loop is CASRGGANGPDTQYF. The CDR3 bases are TGTGCCAGCAGAGGGGGGGCTAATGGCCCAGATACGCAGTATTTT. The rearrangement uses TRBV7-9 and TRBJ2-3; TRBD2 is a possible D gene (7 bases). This CDR3 is 15 amino acids long. Germline V CDR1 and CDR2: SEHNR, FQNEAQ (reference sequence). V gave up 6 bases and J gave up 4 bases, with 17 bases separating them.

This clone has more than one count but fewer than ten. The chain carries TRBV7-9 and TRBJ1-5; 8 nucleotides align to TRBD1. This CDR3 region has 14 residues. V dropped 6 bases and J dropped 6; count of bases not matched to a gene: 7. CDR1 is SEHNR, CDR2 FQNEAQ, per germline (reference sequence). The CDR3 protein is CASSTDRGSQPQHF. Written as DNA, the CDR3 is TGTGCCAGCAGTACCGACAGGGGTAGTCAGCCCCAGCATTTT.

This chain links TRBV5-5 with TRBJ1-1; maybe TRBD1 (5 bases). The CDR3 totals 15 residues. The V gene lost 4 bases and the J gene lost 11 bases, with 24 bases spanning the gap. CDR1 is SGHKS, CDR2 YYEKEE, per germline (reference sequence). CDR3 DNA sequence: TGTGCCAGCAGCCCTGAGCCGGGTGGACCGGCAGGGGCTTTCTTT. This translates into CASSPEPGGPAGAFF.

The CDR3 DNA is TGTGCCAGCAGTGGATTGGGACAGGTATATGGCTACACCTTC. This codes for CASSGLGQVYGYTF. V gene TRBV2 combines with J gene TRBJ1-2; 8 nucleotides line up with TRBD1. The CDR3 contains 14 residues. With 4 bases clipped from V and 5 bases from J, the junction kept 6 bases outside the gene matches. Germline CDR1 reads SNHLY; CDR2 reads FYNNEI.

Note on this clone: Different DNA sequences within this sample yield the same CDR3. This chain links TRBV18 with TRBJ2-1, with 10 bases matching TRBD2. V gave up 2 bases and J gave up 5 bases; unmatched junction bases: 3. Germline V CDR1 and CDR2: KGHSH, LQKENI. The CDR3 extends over 15 amino acids. The CDR3: CASSPGLAGDNEQFF. CDR3 nucleotides: TGTGCCAGCTCACCAGGGCTAGCGGGAGACAATGAGCAGTTCTTC.

The chain joins TRBV21-1 to TRBJ1-5; no DNA check was done on the table's D call, TRBD1. TRBV21-1 is classified as a pseudogene. The CDR3 sequence is 16 residues long. CDR3 in amino acids: CASSKAGTTLNQPQHF. DNA for the CDR3: TGTGCCAGCAGCAAAGCCGGGACAACACTCAATCAGCCCCAGCATTTT.

This chain uses TRBV2 with TRBJ1-5; D remains ambiguous. CDR1 and CDR2 from the germline V gene are SNHLY and FYNNEI. The germline V and J ends were trimmed by 8 bases and 5 bases, with 13 bases remaining between them. CDR3 length: 13 residues. The CDR3 DNA reads as TGTGCCAGCCGGGAAACCTCGGATCAGCCCCAGCATTTT. This encodes CASRETSDQPQHF.

DNA for the CDR3: TGCGCCAGCAGCCCAGGGACTAGCGGGGGGGCGGCGGTGGAGACCCAGTACTTC. As protein: CASSPGTSGGAAVETQYF. The chain joins TRBV5-1 to TRBJ2-5; 16 nucleotides line up with TRBD2. V gave up 4 bases and J gave up 5 bases; unmatched junction bases: 11. This CDR3 is built from 18 residues. Germline loops: CDR1 SGHRS, CDR2 YFSETQ. Full variable domain (outside the CDR3, taken from reference TRBV5-1 and TRBJ2-5): KAGVTQTPRYLIKTRGQQVTLSCSPISGHRSVSWYQQTPGQGLQFLFEYFSETQRNKGNFPGRFSGRQFSNSRSEMNVSTLELGDSALYLCASSPGTSGGAAVETQYFGPGTRLLVL.

CDR3 sequence reads: CASSQGQGPSPLHF. As DNA, the CDR3 is TGTGCCAGCAGCCAAGGCCAGGGGCCTTCACCCCTCCACTTT. The chain links TRBV14 to TRBJ1-6, with a possible D match to TRBD1 (6 bases). Germline V gene data show CDR1 as SGHDN and CDR2 as FVKESK. The CDR3 is 14 residues long. V dropped 1 base and J dropped 9 bases, with 10 bases sitting between them.

The V and J genes are TRBV28 and TRBJ1-1; D not certain. CDR3 length: 12 residues. Trimming shortened V by 6 bases and J by 0 bases, and 5 bases separated the two germline ends. The germline V gene has CDR1 MDHEN and CDR2 SYDVKM. The CDR3 region is CASSGVNTEAFF. In DNA form, the CDR3 reads TGTGCCAGCAGCGGGGTGAACACTGAAGCTTTCTTT.

The rearrangement joins TRBV2 to TRBJ2-4, with a possible D match to TRBD1 (6 bases). V was clipped by 5 bases and J by 6 bases, with 17 bases between them. The CDR3 length is 15 residues. Germline CDR1 SNHLY, CDR2 FYNNEI. This chain's CDR3 is CASSLGAYNLNIQYF. In nucleotides, the CDR3 is TGTGCCAGCAGTTTGGGGGCATACAATTTAAACATTCAGTACTTC.

V is TRBV29-1 and J is TRBJ2-3, with D possibly TRBD1 on 5 matching bases. The CDR3 sequence is 15 residues long. Germline assignment: CDR1 SQVTM and CDR2 ANQGSEA. Trimming left V 1 base short and J 0 bases short, with 11 bases between. CDR3 protein: CSVEGTPISTDTQYF. The CDR3 DNA follows: TGCAGCGTTGAAGGGACACCGATTAGCACAGATACGCAGTATTTT.

On this clone: This specimen includes other DNA sequences encoding the same CDR3. The chain combines TRBV3-1 (or the pseudogene TRBV3-2) with TRBJ2-7, with 8 positions matching TRBD2. J lost 0 bases, V lost 1 base, and 2 bases had no gene match. CDR1 is LGHDT, CDR2 YNNKEL, per germline (reference sequence). The CDR3 covers 15 residues. The DNA for the CDR3 is TGTGCCAGCAGCCAAGCAAGCGGGAGCTCCTACGAGCAGTACTTC. Amino acid sequence: CASSQASGSSYEQYF.

V is TRBV6-5 and J is TRBJ2-5, with a weak D call TRBD2 (6 bases). V dropped 11 bases and J dropped 0 bases, with 13 bases sitting between them. This CDR3 spans 13 amino acids. Germline V gene lookup returns CDR1 MNHEY and CDR2 SVGAGI. CDR3: CALLAAYQETQYF. CDR3 bases: TGTGCCTTATTAGCGGCGTACCAAGAGACCCAGTACTTC.

V usage is TRBV18 and J usage is TRBJ1-5; a possible D gene is TRBD1 (6 bases). The germline CDR1 and CDR2 sequences are KGHSH and LQKENI. This CDR3 spans 14 amino acids. V lost 4 bases, J lost 6 bases, and 13 bases lay in between. The CDR3 reads CASSLHRDAQPQHF. The CDR3 bases are TGTGCCAGCTCACTGCACAGGGATGCTCAGCCCCAGCATTTT.

The rearrangement links TRBV5-4 to TRBJ1-4, with TRBD1 matching 7 bases. Germline V gene lookup returns CDR1 SGHNT and CDR2 YYREEE (reference sequence). There are 16 residues in the CDR3. V was clipped by 6 bases and J by 4 bases; unmatched bases: 12. DNA for the CDR3: TGTGCCAGCAAGTCCAAGTCGGGGGACAGTAATGAAAAACTGTTTTTT. Encoded protein: CASKSKSGDSNEKLFF.

V gene TRBV6-1 combines with J gene TRBJ2-7; maybe TRBD1 (5 bases). This CDR3 is 14 amino acids long. V dropped 3 bases and J dropped 6 bases, with 15 bases sitting between them. Germline-derived CDR1 and CDR2 are MNHNS and SASEGT. CDR3 in DNA: TGTGCCAGCAGTGACCCCGGCAGGGCTTTCGAGCAGTACTTC. Protein product: CASSDPGRAFEQYF.

The rearrangement uses TRBV7-8 and TRBJ2-5, with D possibly being TRBD2 (5 bases). The CDR3 extends over 13 amino acids. The ends were cut back, 4 bases at V and 5 bases at J, with 11 bases in the middle. Germline V gene lookup returns CDR1 SGHVS and CDR2 FQNEAQ. CDR3 coding DNA: TGTGCCAGCAGCTCGGGATTTGTGGAGACCCAGTACTTC. It is translated as CASSSGFVETQYF.

V usage is TRBV13 and J usage is TRBJ2-7, with 11 bases matching TRBD2. The CDR3 covers 15 residues. CDR1 PRHDT and CDR2 FYEKMQ come from the germline V gene (reference sequence). V was pared by 5 bases and J by 1 base, with 4 bases of the junction left unmatched. The CDR3 nucleotides are TGTGCCAGCAGCCGCGGGACTAGCGGTTCCTACGAGCAGTACTTC. As protein: CASSRGTSGSYEQYF.

The rearrangement uses TRBV7-6 and TRBJ2-7, with TRBD2 matching 7 bases. The germline gives CDR1 SGHVS, CDR2 FNYEAQ. V lost 0 bases to trimming and J lost 2 bases; unmatched junction nucleotides: 4. CDR3 length equals 15 residues. The DNA of the CDR3 is TGTGCCAGCAGCTTAGCGGGAGGGCCCCCCTACGAGCAGTACTTC. Translation: CASSLAGGPPYEQYF.